A single sample gave rise to the 20 T cell receptor beta chains below, sequenced in a study of shared clonotypes between healthy human individuals. The assay was immunoSEQ multiplex PCR, and TCRdb's table has in-frame clones only and misses some. The data show a few million clones, just over 90% seen once. The sample taken for sequencing was naive CD4+ T cells from PBMCs. The subset was: CD45RA+ positively selected. These receptors were obtained from a man between 18 and 29 years old in good health. Some clones in this sample may be carry-over from other donors' samples.

V and J are TRBV6-5 and TRBJ2-1; 11 positions agree with TRBD2. Germline V gene data show CDR1 as MNHEY and CDR2 as SVGAGI. V shed 0 bases, J shed 12 bases, and the junction held 7 bases outside the gene matches. CDR3 length equals 15 residues. CDR3 in DNA: TGTGCCAGCAGTTACTCCGAAAGACTAGCGGGAACGCAGTTCTTC. It encodes CASSYSERLAGTQFF.

The genes are TRBV6-5 and TRBJ2-2; 14 bases map to TRBD2. Germline lookup yields CDR1 MNHEY and CDR2 SVGAGI. Losses at the gene ends were 6 bases for V and 8 bases for J; bases not matched to a gene: 2. CDR3 length: 14 residues. The DNA for the CDR3 is TGTGCCAGCAGGGGACTAGCGGGAGCTGGGGAGCTGTTTTTT. It encodes CASRGLAGAGELFF.

J is TRBJ2-2 and V is TRBV19, with a weak D call TRBD2 (6 bases). Per the germline V gene, CDR1 is LNHDA and CDR2 is SQIVND (reference sequence). V was trimmed by 3 bases and J by 2 bases, leaving 19 bases between them. The CDR3 totals 18 residues. The CDR3 sequence: CASSIEVLRGLNTGELFF. As DNA, the CDR3 is TGTGCCAGTAGTATTGAAGTCCTCCGGGGACTTAACACCGGGGAGCTGTTTTTT.

This clone has only a few counts. Other nucleotide sequences in the sample specify the same CDR3. The rearrangement links TRBV5-1 to TRBJ2-7; 9 bases map to TRBD2. Germline values: CDR1 SGHRS, CDR2 YFSETQ. V shed 1 base and J 1 base; nucleotides not matched to a gene: 0. The CDR3 totals 14 residues. CDR3 protein: CASSLTSGSYEQYF. DNA for the CDR3: TGCGCCAGCAGCTTGACTAGCGGGTCCTACGAGCAGTACTTC.

The rearrangement joins TRBV7-2 to TRBJ2-7, with TRBD2 matching 8 bases. This CDR3 has 13 residues. From germline, CDR1 is SGHTA and CDR2 FQGNSA. V shed 5 bases and J 5 bases; nucleotides not matched to a gene: 5. The CDR3 spells CASSGGRLNEQYF. The CDR3 DNA follows: TGTGCCAGCAGCGGCGGGAGGCTAAACGAGCAGTACTTC.

The chain links TRBV18 to TRBJ2-3; D is possibly TRBD1 (6 bases). The V gene's germline CDR1 is KGHSH and CDR2 LQKENI. The CDR3 extends over 12 amino acids. Trimming shortened V by 3 bases and J by 7 bases, and 8 bases separated the two germline ends. CDR3 nucleotide sequence: TGTGCCAGCTCACCGGACAGTCATACGCAGTATTTT. Its translation is CASSPDSHTQYF.

This clone was found once. The chain has TRBV5-1 and TRBJ2-5; 7 positions match TRBD1. After removal of 4 bases from V and 5 bases from J, the junction contained 8 bases not matched to a gene. The CDR3 consists of 14 residues. From germline, CDR1 is SGHRS and CDR2 YFSETQ. The CDR3, as DNA: TGCGCCAGCAGCGCAGACAGGGTCCGGGAGACCCAGTACTTC. It codes for CASSADRVRETQYF. The variable domain in full, with the rest retrieved from reference TRBV5-1 and TRBJ2-5, is KAGVTQTPRYLIKTRGQQVTLSCSPISGHRSVSWYQQTPGQGLQFLFEYFSETQRNKGNFPGRFSGRQFSNSRSEMNVSTLELGDSALYLCASSADRVRETQYFGPGTRLLVL.

This chain connects TRBV27 to TRBJ1-2; no clear D. The CDR3 contains 13 residues. CDR1 is MNHEY, CDR2 SMNVEV, per germline (reference sequence). V lost 5 bases and J lost 8, with 15 bases in between. Here the CDR3 DNA reads TGTGCCAGCAGTCCCCGTGAGACCAGCGGCTACACCTTC. Its translation is CASSPRETSGYTF.

The V call is TRBV7-9, the J call TRBJ1-2; TRBD1 aligns across 8 bases. Germline trimming cut 4 bases from V and 1 base from J; bases unmatched to any gene: 11. Germline V gene lookup returns CDR1 SEHNR and CDR2 FQNEAQ (reference sequence). The CDR3 has 17 residues. The CDR3 coding sequence is TGTGCCAGCAGCTCTGACAGGGGAAAGTGGTATAACTATGGCTACACCTTC. It specifies CASSSDRGKWYNYGYTF.

In DNA, the CDR3 is TGCAGCGTTGAAGACACGGACTCTGGAAACACCATATATTTT. Translating it yields CSVEDTDSGNTIYF. The V gene is TRBV29-1, the J gene TRBJ1-3; D uncertain. The length of the CDR3 is 14 residues. The V end lost 0 bases, the J end lost 0 bases, and 6 bases lay between the germline ends. Germline V lookup: CDR1 SQVTM, CDR2 ANQGSEA. Variable domain in full (rest from reference TRBV29-1 and TRBJ1-3): SAVISQKPSRDICQRGTSLTIQCQVDSQVTMMFWYRQQPGQSLTLIATANQGSEATYESGFVIDKFPISRPNLTFSTLTVSNMSPEDSSIYLCSVEDTDSGNTIYFGEGSWLTVV.

The table lists this clone with a few counts. The chain joins TRBV2 to TRBJ1-1; no definite D call. This CDR3 has 14 residues. Trimming pared 1 base from V and 3 bases from J, leaving 9 bases between. From germline, CDR1 is SNHLY and CDR2 FYNNEI. CDR3 bases: TGTGCCAGCAGTGAAGAAGGTTACTACACTGAAGCTTTCTTT. Protein sequence: CASSEEGYYTEAFF.

A word on this clone: Other DNA sequences within the sample encode an identical CDR3. CDR3 region: CASSPQGYGYTF. CDR3 nucleotides: TGTGCCAGTAGTCCCCAGGGTTATGGCTACACCTTC. The chain recombines TRBV19 with TRBJ1-2; D might be TRBD1 (5 bases). Germline V CDR1 and CDR2: LNHDA, SQIVND (reference sequence). CDR3 length: 12 residues. V lost 5 bases, J lost 5 bases, and 9 bases lay in between.

This chain connects TRBV30 to TRBJ2-6; D ambiguous. The CDR3 is 14 amino acids. Germline values: CDR1 GTSNPN, CDR2 SVGIG (reference sequence). Trimming stripped 1 base from V and 4 bases from J, with 8 bases between. This CDR3 is CAWSGPVGANVLTF. The CDR3 nucleotides are TGTGCCTGGAGTGGACCCGTGGGGGCCAACGTCCTGACTTTC.

The chain uses TRBV9 and TRBJ2-5; 9 nucleotides agree with TRBD2. The CDR3 has 15 residues. Germline values: CDR1 SGDLS, CDR2 YYNGEE. The V and J ends lost 0 bases and 5 bases, in that order; junction bases with no gene match: 5. The CDR3 DNA follows: TGTGCCAGCAGCGTAGCTAGCGGGATGTGGGAGACCCAGTACTTC. As protein: CASSVASGMWETQYF. The full variable domain, completed using reference TRBV9 and TRBJ2-5, is DSGVTQTPKHLITATGQRVTLRCSPRSGDLSVYWYQQSLDQGLQFLIQYYNGEERAKGNILERFSAQQFPDLHSELNLSSLELGDSALYFCASSVASGMWETQYFGPGTRLLVL.

The chain uses TRBV7-3 and TRBJ2-7, with D perhaps given as TRBD1 or TRBD2 (5 bases each). The germline V gene has CDR1 SGHTA and CDR2 FQGTGA. The CDR3 runs to 15 residues. Trimming shortened V by 1 base and J by 3 bases, and 13 bases separated the two germline ends. The CDR3 coding sequence is TGTGCCAGCAGCTTAATAGCCCTGGGGGACTACGAGCAGTACTTC. Residues: CASSLIALGDYEQYF.

V usage is TRBV7-6 and J usage is TRBJ1-2, with a possible D match to TRBD1 (5 bases). The CDR3 sequence is 15 residues long. The germline CDR1 and CDR2 sequences are SGHVS and FNYEAQ. Trimming shortened V by 1 base and J by 4 bases, and 13 bases separated the two germline ends. CDR3 loop: CASSLGPRGGYGYTF. The CDR3 DNA reads TGTGCCAGCAGCTTAGGACCGAGGGGTGGCTATGGCTACACCTTC.

Regarding this clone: Other DNA sequences in this sample translate to the same CDR3. V gene TRBV18 combines with J gene TRBJ1-1; no clear D. There are 13 residues in the CDR3. Germline V gene sequence: CDR1 KGHSH, CDR2 LQKENI. The ends were cut back, 1 base at V and 3 bases at J, with 6 bases in the middle. CDR3 residues: CASSPLRDTEAFF. The CDR3 DNA reads TGTGCCAGCTCACCACTAAGGGACACTGAAGCTTTCTTT. The whole variable domain, filled in from reference TRBV18 and TRBJ1-1, reads NAGVMQNPRHLVRRRGQEARLRCSPMKGHSHVYWYRQLPEEGLKFMVYLQKENIIDESGMPKERFSAEFPKEGPSILRIQQVVRGDSAAYFCASSPLRDTEAFFGQGTRLTVV.

This clone was picked up one time. CDR3 residues: CASSLLGTKPYNEQFF. The CDR3 nucleotides are TGTGCCAGCAGTTTATTAGGGACTAAACCCTACAATGAGCAGTTCTTC. V is TRBV27 and J is TRBJ2-1, with 7 bases matching TRBD2. The CDR3 runs to 16 residues. Germline lookup yields CDR1 MNHEY and CDR2 SMNVEV (reference sequence). V gave up 1 base and J gave up 2 bases; unmatched junction bases: 5.

A word on this clone: Distinct nucleotide sequences in the sample also encode this CDR3. The rearrangement links TRBV28 to TRBJ1-2, with TRBD1 matching 7 bases. The junction had 2 bases not matched to a gene; V was cut back by 3 bases and J by 4 bases. This CDR3 comprises 13 residues. The V gene's germline CDR1 is MDHEN and CDR2 SYDVKM. This CDR3 reads CASSLTGTYGYTF. The CDR3 coding sequence is TGTGCCAGCAGTTTGACAGGGACCTATGGCTACACCTTC.

The sample holds one count of this clone. The chain couples TRBV18 to TRBJ2-4; TRBD1 agrees at 7 bases. V lost 0 bases and J lost 6; bases outside the gene matches: 8. The CDR3 contains 16 residues. Germline CDR1 is KGHSH and CDR2 is LQKENI. The CDR3 nucleotides read TGTGCCAGCTCACCACCGCGGCAGGGGGACGGAAACATTCAGTACTTC. Its protein product is CASSPPRQGDGNIQYF. The full variable domain, with the rest looked up from reference TRBV18 and TRBJ2-4, is NAGVMQNPRHLVRRRGQEARLRCSPMKGHSHVYWYRQLPEEGLKFMVYLQKENIIDESGMPKERFSAEFPKEGPSILRIQQVVRGDSAAYFCASSPPRQGDGNIQYFGAGTRLSVL.